The following is a TCR beta chain sequence with its context. The antigen is unknown. This sample is drawn from a study of T cell responses to AZD1222 COVID-19 vaccine. Study-wide results and limits: In the spike-specific TCR repertoire, nearly half reportedly target unmutated variant regions.

Sequenced by immunoSEQ multiplex PCR; TCRdb stores in-frame clones only, minus some. The data contain under 200,000 clones, 88% of them singletons. Trimming removed 10 bases from V and 2 bases from J, with 8 bases in between. This CDR3 is built from 11 residues. The germline V gene encodes CDR1 LNHDA and CDR2 SQIVND (reference sequence). The TCR originated in an adult in good health. The genes are TRBV19 and TRBJ1-2; tentative D call: TRBD1 (5 bases). The material sequenced was peripheral blood, taken on day 0 of AZD1222 vaccination. This CDR3 reads CATRQNYGYTF. CDR3 nucleotide sequence: TGTGCCACCCGACAGAACTATGGCTACACCTTC.